This T cell receptor (beta chain) was retrieved from a study of spatial heterogeneity in lung cancer. In this sample, this clonotype turned up many times. Its cognate antigen is unknown. As for time point: sample taken at primary tumor resection. The approximately 72 donors had untreated early-stage non-small cell lung cancer. Study conclusions and caveats: Tumor mutation counts were tracked by expanded intratumoral alpha and beta TCR counts. Counts for ubiquitous and regional expanded TCRs went along with ubiquitous and regional nonsynonymous mutations, respectively.

Each TCR cDNA molecule bore a unique molecular identifier. MiXCR, run by TCRdb on the 5' RACE reads, gives a single entry per CDR3 protein. Here the sample spans 10,000 to 15,000 distinct CDR3 sequences, 6.6% being singletons. Germline V gene data show CDR1 as SEHNR and CDR2 as FQNEAQ (reference sequence). Trimming removed 3 bases from V and 7 bases from J, with 12 bases in between. This CDR3 spans 13 amino acids. The TCR comes from a female donor with early-stage non-small cell lung cancer. Material: lung tumor tissue, obtained at surgery. The chain couples TRBV7-9 to TRBJ1-2; no clear D. The CDR3 loop reads CASSFWGDAGYTF. The CDR3 nucleotides read TGTGCCAGCAGCTTTTGGGGAGACGCTGGCTACACCTTC.